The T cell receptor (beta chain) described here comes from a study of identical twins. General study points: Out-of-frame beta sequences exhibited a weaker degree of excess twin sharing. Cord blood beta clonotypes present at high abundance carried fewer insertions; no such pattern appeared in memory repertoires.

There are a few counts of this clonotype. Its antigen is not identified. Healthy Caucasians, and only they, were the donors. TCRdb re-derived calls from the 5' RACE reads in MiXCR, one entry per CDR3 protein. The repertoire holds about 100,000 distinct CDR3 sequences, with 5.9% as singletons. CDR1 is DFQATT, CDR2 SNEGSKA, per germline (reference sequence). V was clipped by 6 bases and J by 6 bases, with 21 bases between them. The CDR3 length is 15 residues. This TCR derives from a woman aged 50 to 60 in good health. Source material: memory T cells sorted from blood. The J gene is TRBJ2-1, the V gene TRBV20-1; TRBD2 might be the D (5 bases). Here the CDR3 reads CSAGPSGIVSNEQFF. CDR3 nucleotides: TGCAGTGCCGGACCCTCGGGAATCGTAAGCAATGAGCAGTTCTTC.